This note documents a single T cell receptor beta chain sequence. The antigen is not known. This sample was included in a study of shared clonotypes between healthy human individuals. The study's findings and limits: Around 5% of naive CD4 clonotypes were shared across a handful of donors. Blood was the only sampled material, and tissue repertoires likely differ.

There are 14 residues in the CDR3. Germline CDR1 and CDR2: LNHDA and SQIVND (reference sequence). The V end was cut by 7 bases, the J end by 1 base, with 14 bases between. To make CD8 memory, CD45RO+ cells were put together with CCR7-negative CD45RA+ TemRA cells. A deep-level run was used for the assay. TCRdb keeps only in-frame clones here, not all; method: immunoSEQ multiplex PCR. The data contain about 690,000 clones, about nine tenths of them singletons. The sequence was obtained from a young man in good health. Some clones in this sample may be carry-over from other donors' samples. Sample: memory CD8+ T cells from PBMCs. Subset in this sample: CD45RO+ cells pooled with CCR7-negative TemRA cells. This rearrangement joins TRBV19 to TRBJ2-7, with no clear D. The CDR3 nucleotides are TGTGCCAGTACCCATTATGTGGGGTCCTACGAGCAGTACTTC. This gives the protein CASTHYVGSYEQYF.